A selection of T cell receptor beta chains follows, all from one sample in a study of beta chain features in type 1 diabetes. Measured with immunoSEQ multiplex PCR; TCRdb has only the in-frame clones, and not every one. The sample holds some 70,000 clones, roughly 50% seen once. The sample taken for sequencing was central memory CD4+ T cells from blood. Receptors were obtained from a man aged 25-40 years with type 1 diabetes. Both conserved end residues are part of each CDR3. Each record gives: V gene, D gene, clone size, J gene, CDR3 DNA, CDR3 protein. The D gene is left open where the match is weak. The size field is filled for only some rows; it gives once, few, many or a size class.

v_call: TRBV10-3
d_call: .
clone_size: .
j_call: TRBJ2-7
cdr3_nt: TGTGCCATCGGACCCGCCGGAGGCGGCGAGCAGTACTTC
cdr3_aa: CAIGPAGGGEQYF

v_call: TRBV19
d_call: .
clone_size: .
j_call: TRBJ2-3
cdr3_nt: TGTGCCAGTAGTATGCAGGGAAATACGCAGTATTTT
cdr3_aa: CASSMQGNTQYF

v_call: TRBV5-6
d_call: .
clone_size: .
j_call: TRBJ1-2
cdr3_nt: TGTGCCAGCAGCCCCCCCGGGACAAGCTATGGCTACACCTTC
cdr3_aa: CASSPPGTSYGYTF

v_call: TRBV29-1
d_call: TRBD1
clone_size: .
j_call: TRBJ1-1
cdr3_nt: TGCAGCGCCGCCCGACAGGGGGGCACTGAAGCTTTCTTT
cdr3_aa: CSAARQGGTEAFF

v_call: TRBV11-3
d_call: TRBD2
clone_size: once
j_call: TRBJ2-1
cdr3_nt: TGTGCCAGCAGCTTTGGACTAGCGGGGAATGAGCAGTTCTTC
cdr3_aa: CASSFGLAGNEQFF

v_call: TRBV7-9
d_call: .
clone_size: .
j_call: TRBJ1-6
cdr3_nt: TGTGCCAGCAGGTCCTTTAGCCAGCCTAATTCACCCCTCCACTTT
cdr3_aa: CASRSFSQPNSPLHF

v_call: TRBV5-5
d_call: TRBD1
clone_size: .
j_call: TRBJ2-1
cdr3_nt: TGTGCCAGCAGCCGGGACAGGGCGAATGAGCAGTTCTTC
cdr3_aa: CASSRDRANEQFF

v_call: TRBV2
d_call: TRBD2
clone_size: few
j_call: TRBJ2-7
cdr3_nt: TGTGCCAGCAGTGATATAGCGGGGGCCGCCGCCGAGCAGTACTTC
cdr3_aa: CASSDIAGAAAEQYF

v_call: TRBV18
d_call: TRBD1
clone_size: .
j_call: TRBJ2-7
cdr3_nt: TGTGCCAGCCTCGGGGGGACAGGGGCCTACGAGCAGTACTTC
cdr3_aa: CASLGGTGAYEQYF

v_call: TRBV29-1
d_call: .
clone_size: few
j_call: TRBJ2-3
cdr3_nt: TGCAGCGTTGATGAACCGCGGCGGGGAGATACGCAGTATTTT
cdr3_aa: CSVDEPRRGDTQYF

v_call: TRBV15
d_call: .
clone_size: few
j_call: TRBJ2-5
cdr3_nt: TGTGCCACCAGCAGAGATTCGGCTAGCTGGGAAGAGACCCAGTACTTC
cdr3_aa: CATSRDSASWEETQYF

v_call: TRBV14
d_call: TRBD1
clone_size: once
j_call: TRBJ1-2
cdr3_nt: TGTGCCAGCAGCCTTCAACAGGGGAAGTATGGCTACACCTTC
cdr3_aa: CASSLQQGKYGYTF

v_call: TRBV28
d_call: .
clone_size: .
j_call: TRBJ1-1
cdr3_nt: TGTGCCAGCACCCGGGGGGGCAGCGGGGACACTGAAGCTTTCTTT
cdr3_aa: CASTRGGSGDTEAFF

v_call: TRBV6-5
d_call: .
clone_size: few
j_call: TRBJ2-3
cdr3_nt: TGTGCCAGCAATCGGGGGAGTAGCACAGATACGCAGTATTTT
cdr3_aa: CASNRGSSTDTQYF

v_call: TRBV6-1
d_call: TRBD1
clone_size: .
j_call: TRBJ1-5
cdr3_nt: TGTGCCAGCAGGGCCACAGGGGGCAATCAGCCCCAGCATTTT
cdr3_aa: CASRATGGNQPQHF

v_call: TRBV10-1
d_call: TRBD1
clone_size: .
j_call: TRBJ2-3
cdr3_nt: TGCGCCAGCAGTGACGGGACAGGGGTGGCAGATACGCAGTATTTT
cdr3_aa: CASSDGTGVADTQYF

v_call: TRBV7-2
d_call: .
clone_size: .
j_call: TRBJ2-3
cdr3_nt: TGTGCCAGCAGCTCACAACGAGACTTAGATACGCAGTATTTT
cdr3_aa: CASSSQRDLDTQYF

v_call: TRBV5-1
d_call: TRBD2
clone_size: .
j_call: TRBJ2-3
cdr3_nt: TGCGCCAGCAGGGAGACTAGCGGGAGCACAGATACGCAGTATTTT
cdr3_aa: CASRETSGSTDTQYF

v_call: TRBV5-8
d_call: TRBD1
clone_size: .
j_call: TRBJ1-2
cdr3_nt: TGTGCCAGCAGCCGGACAGGGTACTATGGCTACACCTTC
cdr3_aa: CASSRTGYYGYTF

v_call: TRBV12-5
d_call: .
clone_size: few
j_call: TRBJ1-5
cdr3_nt: TGTGCTAGTGGCCTGACCGGGGTGCCCAATCAGCCCCAGCATTTT
cdr3_aa: CASGLTGVPNQPQHF

v_call: TRBV5-1
d_call: .
clone_size: .
j_call: TRBJ2-3
cdr3_nt: TGCGCCAGCAGCTTGGCTCCGGGTCGTACAGATACGCAGTATTTT
cdr3_aa: CASSLAPGRTDTQYF

v_call: TRBV4-1
d_call: TRBD1
clone_size: few
j_call: TRBJ1-4
cdr3_nt: TGCGCCAGCAGCTTCACGGGACAGCAAAAACTGTTTTTT
cdr3_aa: CASSFTGQQKLFF

v_call: TRBV28
d_call: .
clone_size: .
j_call: TRBJ1-1
cdr3_nt: TGTGCCAGCAGTTTCCGACGGAGAGTGAACACTGAAGCTTTCTTT
cdr3_aa: CASSFRRRVNTEAFF

v_call: TRBV4-3
d_call: TRBD1
clone_size: few
j_call: TRBJ2-2
cdr3_nt: TGCGCCAGCAGCCAAGCGGGACAGGCGCCCGGGGAGCTGTTTTTT
cdr3_aa: CASSQAGQAPGELFF

v_call: TRBV4-1
d_call: .
clone_size: few
j_call: TRBJ2-5
cdr3_nt: TGCGCCAGCAGCCAAGTACGGGGTGAGACCCAGTACTTC
cdr3_aa: CASSQVRGETQYF

v_call: TRBV6-6
d_call: .
clone_size: few
j_call: TRBJ2-3
cdr3_nt: TGTGCCAGCAGTCTCCGGGAAGATACGCAGTATTTT
cdr3_aa: CASSLREDTQYF

v_call: TRBV2
d_call: .
clone_size: .
j_call: TRBJ2-4
cdr3_nt: TGTGCCAGCAGTGAACGCCGGGGCATTCAGTACTTC
cdr3_aa: CASSERRGIQYF

v_call: TRBV4-1
d_call: TRBD2
clone_size: few
j_call: TRBJ2-3
cdr3_nt: TGCGCCAGCAGGCAAAGGACTAGGGGTAGCACAGATACGCAGTATTTT
cdr3_aa: CASRQRTRGSTDTQYF

v_call: TRBV7-2
d_call: TRBD2
clone_size: few
j_call: TRBJ2-7
cdr3_nt: TGTGCCAGCAGCTCCAGCGGGGCCTCCTACGAGCAGTACTTC
cdr3_aa: CASSSSGASYEQYF

v_call: TRBV6-5
d_call: .
clone_size: .
j_call: TRBJ2-5
cdr3_nt: TGTGCCAGCAGGAGGGAGCAGCGGGAGACCCAGTACTTC
cdr3_aa: CASRREQRETQYF

v_call: TRBV6-5
d_call: .
clone_size: .
j_call: TRBJ1-6
cdr3_nt: TGTGCCAGCAGCAACAGGCAGGATTCACCCCTCCACTTT
cdr3_aa: CASSNRQDSPLHF

v_call: TRBV29-1
d_call: .
clone_size: few
j_call: TRBJ2-3
cdr3_nt: TGCAGCGTTGGGGGCCCAGATACGCAGTATTTT
cdr3_aa: CSVGGPDTQYF

v_call: TRBV14
d_call: TRBD1
clone_size: .
j_call: TRBJ1-1
cdr3_nt: TGTGCCAGCAGCCAAGAGCGGACAGGGACTCTTTCAACATTGAACACTGAAGCTTTCTTT
cdr3_aa: CASSQERTGTLSTLNTEAFF

v_call: TRBV7-2
d_call: .
clone_size: few
j_call: TRBJ2-7
cdr3_nt: TGTGCCAGCAGCTTAGAGGTTGGCGGTTCCTACGAGCAGTACTTC
cdr3_aa: CASSLEVGGSYEQYF

v_call: TRBV13
d_call: TRBD1
clone_size: .
j_call: TRBJ1-2
cdr3_nt: TGTGCCAGCAGCCGACAGGGGGCCTATGGCTACACCTTC
cdr3_aa: CASSRQGAYGYTF

v_call: TRBV5-4
d_call: TRBD2
clone_size: medium-sized
j_call: TRBJ2-5
cdr3_nt: TGTGCCCTCGCGGCGGGGGGGACTAGCGGGGTGGAGACCCAGTACTTC
cdr3_aa: CALAAGGTSGVETQYF

v_call: TRBV11-2
d_call: TRBD2
clone_size: .
j_call: TRBJ2-3
cdr3_nt: TGTGCCAGCAGCTCGACTAGCGGGACGAGGGCAGATACGCAGTATTTT
cdr3_aa: CASSSTSGTRADTQYF

v_call: TRBV15
d_call: .
clone_size: .
j_call: TRBJ1-4
cdr3_nt: TGTGCCACCAGCAGGGAGGGGAACTTTGGTGAAAAACTGTTTTTT
cdr3_aa: CATSREGNFGEKLFF

v_call: TRBV19
d_call: TRBD2
clone_size: .
j_call: TRBJ2-2
cdr3_nt: TGTGCCAGTAGGGGGGCGGGGGGAAGGGTCACCGGGGAGCTGTTTTTT
cdr3_aa: CASRGAGGRVTGELFF

v_call: TRBV28
d_call: TRBD1
clone_size: .
j_call: TRBJ2-7
cdr3_nt: TGTGCCAGCACGGGACAGTGGTCCGCGGTAGAGCAGTACTTC
cdr3_aa: CASTGQWSAVEQYF

v_call: TRBV5-1
d_call: .
clone_size: .
j_call: TRBJ2-3
cdr3_nt: TGCGCCAGCAGCGAAGCAGGGACAGATACGCAGTATTTT
cdr3_aa: CASSEAGTDTQYF

v_call: TRBV2
d_call: TRBD2
clone_size: .
j_call: TRBJ2-5
cdr3_nt: TGTGCCAGCAGTGTGGGACTAGGAGCCGAGACCCAGTACTTC
cdr3_aa: CASSVGLGAETQYF

v_call: TRBV18
d_call: .
clone_size: few
j_call: TRBJ1-5
cdr3_nt: TGTGCCAGCTCATCGACAAGGGAGCCCAATCAGCCCCAGCATTTT
cdr3_aa: CASSSTREPNQPQHF

v_call: TRBV10-1
d_call: TRBD1
clone_size: .
j_call: TRBJ1-2
cdr3_nt: TGCGCCAGCAGCGGGACAGGGCACGGCTACACCTTC
cdr3_aa: CASSGTGHGYTF

v_call: TRBV7-2
d_call: .
clone_size: .
j_call: TRBJ2-7
cdr3_nt: TGTGCCAGCAGCTCCGAGCCGGGAGCCTACGAGCAGTACTTC
cdr3_aa: CASSSEPGAYEQYF

v_call: TRBV29-1
d_call: .
clone_size: .
j_call: TRBJ1-1
cdr3_nt: TGCAGCGTTGAAACGCAGGGATTAGGTGAAGCTTTCTTT
cdr3_aa: CSVETQGLGEAFF

v_call: TRBV10-3
d_call: .
clone_size: .
j_call: TRBJ1-1
cdr3_nt: TGTGCCATCGCCGACAGGAGCACTGAAGCTTTCTTT
cdr3_aa: CAIADRSTEAFF

v_call: TRBV5-1
d_call: .
clone_size: .
j_call: TRBJ2-3
cdr3_nt: TGCGCCAGCAGCTTTGGGGCGGGGGCCGGCACAGATACGCAGTATTTT
cdr3_aa: CASSFGAGAGTDTQYF

v_call: TRBV7-9
d_call: TRBD2
clone_size: .
j_call: TRBJ2-5
cdr3_nt: TGTGCCAGCAGGTCCACCGGGACTAGCGGGGCGAAGACCCAGTACTTC
cdr3_aa: CASRSTGTSGAKTQYF

v_call: TRBV5-1
d_call: .
clone_size: few
j_call: TRBJ1-1
cdr3_nt: TGCGCCAGCAGCTTGAGCGAGATGAACACTGAAGCTTTCTTT
cdr3_aa: CASSLSEMNTEAFF

v_call: TRBV19
d_call: .
clone_size: once
j_call: TRBJ2-7
cdr3_nt: TGTGCCAGTAGTATAAGGCAGGGGCGCGTCGAGCAGTACTTC
cdr3_aa: CASSIRQGRVEQYF

v_call: TRBV6-5
d_call: .
clone_size: few
j_call: TRBJ2-7
cdr3_nt: TGTGCCAGCAGTTTAGAGTCCGGACAGACCCCCTACGAGCAGTACTTC
cdr3_aa: CASSLESGQTPYEQYF

v_call: TRBV5-6
d_call: .
clone_size: once
j_call: TRBJ2-3
cdr3_nt: TGTGCCAGCAGCGCCTCTTCGGGCACAGATACGCAGTATTTT
cdr3_aa: CASSASSGTDTQYF

v_call: TRBV28
d_call: TRBD1
clone_size: .
j_call: TRBJ1-1
cdr3_nt: TGTGCCACTCAGGGGGGTTTTACTGAAGCTTTCTTT
cdr3_aa: CATQGGFTEAFF

v_call: TRBV2
d_call: .
clone_size: .
j_call: TRBJ1-5
cdr3_nt: TGTGCCAGCAGTGAACAGTACGATCAGCCCCAGCATTTT
cdr3_aa: CASSEQYDQPQHF